Following are 5 T cell receptor beta chains from one sample sequenced in a study of metastatic and nonmetastatic thyroid tumors. Until they underwent thyroid surgery, no patient had received any treatment. From the PCR reads, TCRdb re-called clones with MiXCR. The sample shows around 31,000 clones, over 15% of them seen only once. The sequenced sample was blood. The source is a female donor with papillary thyroid cancer or a benign thyroid nodule (not recorded which). Some clones in this sample may be carry-over from other donors' samples.

This clone was seen many times. This chain connects TRBV7-6 to TRBJ1-4; TRBD1 aligns across 9 bases. The CDR3 has 15 residues. Germline V gene sequence: CDR1 SGHVS, CDR2 FNYEAQ. The J segment lost 7 bases and the V segment lost 4 bases, leaving 7 bases of the junction unmatched. CDR3 bases: TGTGCCAGCAGCTCCCGGGACAGGGTCGGTGAAAAACTGTTTTTT. The encoded protein is CASSSRDRVGEKLFF.

Many counts were recorded for this clone. The V gene is TRBV27, the J gene TRBJ2-5, with no clear D. With 5 bases removed from V and 0 bases from J, the gap between germline ends came to 7 bases. CDR1 is MNHEY and CDR2 is SMNVEV in the germline V gene (reference sequence). This CDR3 is built from 13 residues. The CDR3 DNA sequence: TGTGCCAGCAGTGACTCGTACCAAGAGACCCAGTACTTC. Amino acids: CASSDSYQETQYF.

This clone is medium-sized within its sample. The CDR3 DNA reads as TGTGCCAGCAGTTACTCCGAACAGGGGAATGAAAAACTGTTTTTT. It is translated as CASSYSEQGNEKLFF. The chain carries TRBV6-5 and TRBJ1-4; 7 bases map to TRBD1. The CDR3 sequence is 15 residues long. The junction had 3 bases not matched to a gene; V was cut back by 0 bases and J by 5 bases. Germline V gene sequence: CDR1 MNHEY, CDR2 SVGAGI.

The V and J genes are TRBV6-1 and TRBJ2-7, with 7 bases matching TRBD2. CDR3 length equals 16 residues. In germline, CDR1 is MNHNS, CDR2 SASEGT. The V segment lost 0 bases and the J segment 4 bases; nucleotides outside the gene matches: 9. The CDR3 region is CASSEAAGGGQYEQYF. As DNA, the CDR3 is TGTGCCAGCAGTGAAGCCGCCGGCGGGGGTCAATACGAGCAGTACTTC.

This clone occurred a few times. This sequence may be a read error, since a much larger clone differs from it by one base. Different DNA sequences within this sample yield the same CDR3. The J gene is TRBJ2-2, the V gene TRBV5-4; weak D call: TRBD2 (5 bases). The CDR3 runs to 13 residues. The germline V gene has CDR1 SGHNT and CDR2 YYREEE (reference sequence). CDR3 region: CASSFGVAGELFF. CDR3 nucleotide sequence: TGTGCCAGCAGCTTCGGTGTCGCCGGGGAACTGTTTTTT.